This paragraph covers one T cell receptor beta chain sequence. This specimen comes from a study of blood T cell repertoires in COVID-19. As for the study in general: Researchers got acute and convalescent COVID-19 samples from the United States, Italy and Spain.

Seattle researchers signed up patients amid active infection and tracked them longitudinally. The CDR3 runs to 16 residues. V dropped 3 bases and J dropped 5 bases, with 20 bases sitting between them. CDR1 is SGHDT and CDR2 is YYEEEE in the germline V gene. Produced via immunoSEQ multiplex PCR; TCRdb's table is partial and in-frame only. The sample consists of around 250,000 clones, about 82% of them appearing once. The sequence came from a woman of 80 years or more with COVID-19, enrolled during active disease. This chain connects TRBV5-6 to TRBJ2-5, with D possibly TRBD2 on 6 matching bases. Source material: peripheral blood. Here the CDR3 reads CASSSLDSGFGETQYF. CDR3 bases: TGTGCCAGCAGCTCTTTGGATAGCGGCTTCGGGGAGACCCAGTACTTC.